These T cell receptor beta chains were read from a single sample in a study of OX40 agonist ivuxolimab in advanced cancers. Clones were read by immunoSEQ multiplex PCR, and TCRdb kept only the in-frame ones, dropping some. This table has some 150,000 clones, 90% appearing once. Here the sequenced sample was CD4+ or CD8+ T cells sorted from blood, taken in a trial of the OX40 agonist ivuxolimab. These receptors were taken from an adult with an advanced solid tumor such as melanoma, head and neck, liver or kidney cancer. Each CDR3 is given with its conserved first and last residue. Fields, in order: V gene, clone size, J gene, CDR3 protein. Some rows have no size entry. The others give once, few or many, or a class for an expanded clone.

TRBV10-1,.,TRBJ2-1,CASRAGGTGEQFF
TRBV27,.,TRBJ1-1,CASSFGKNTEAFF
TRBV19,.,TRBJ1-5,CASSRDHSNGNQPQHF
TRBV19,.,TRBJ2-7,CASSATSGPLEQYF
TRBV27,.,TRBJ2-1,CASSPGTSGRASEQFF
TRBV6-6,.,TRBJ2-7,CASSYRRGGEQYF
TRBV28,.,TRBJ2-3,CASSPGGLSTDTQYF
TRBV5-6,.,TRBJ2-5,CASSRTGTAGWTQYF
TRBV9,.,TRBJ2-1,CASSVGNSYNEQFF
TRBV6-6,.,TRBJ1-4,CASSPTGGVKEKLFF
TRBV5-4,.,TRBJ2-7,CASSPTGSSYEQYF
TRBV5-6,.,TRBJ2-6,CASSLGQTSGANVLTF
TRBV7-3,.,TRBJ1-2,CASSLRPEPGVRGYTF
TRBV10-3,.,TRBJ1-5,CAISDLEGQGQRNQPQHF
TRBV2,once,TRBJ2-1,CASSGVAGGYNEQFF
TRBV11-3,.,TRBJ2-2,CASSLDQGANTGELFF
TRBV5-8,once,TRBJ2-7,CASSRQGASYEQYF
TRBV19,.,TRBJ1-1,CASSPPPNTEAFF
TRBV11-1,.,TRBJ2-3,CASSLGLAQGGDTQYF
TRBV5-6,.,TRBJ2-7,CASSPLGQDSYEQYF
TRBV6-6,.,TRBJ1-1,CASTPPTGTGDTEAFF
TRBV29-1,.,TRBJ2-7,CSAGGPSYEQYF
TRBV5-1,.,TRBJ2-5,CASSFSPGRFQETQYF
TRBV10-3,.,TRBJ2-7,CAISDTDGGHEQYF
TRBV28,.,TRBJ1-2,CASSSNSNYGYTF
TRBV28,.,TRBJ2-1,CASSKVNGLAWNEQFF
TRBV19,.,TRBJ1-2,CASSTDTAWPNNYGYTF
TRBV30,.,TRBJ2-7,CAWSPGGTFGQYF
TRBV28,.,TRBJ1-1,CASSASGALNTEAFF
TRBV28,.,TRBJ2-5,CASSFGLAGEETQYF
TRBV4-3,.,TRBJ2-3,CASSQDTRGTDTQYF
TRBV7-3,.,TRBJ2-1,CASSLIPGYNEQFF
TRBV27,.,TRBJ1-5,CASSPSAQEGQPQHF
TRBV25-1,.,TRBJ1-4,CASSEYIHEKLFF
TRBV2,.,TRBJ1-4,CASRRDRLLEKLFF
TRBV29-1,.,TRBJ2-7,CSVSDSSYEQYF
TRBV5-6,.,TRBJ2-7,CASSLLGLSSYEQYF
TRBV6-5,.,TRBJ2-5,CASSYSGEETQYF
TRBV25-1,.,TRBJ2-5,CASTSGGETQYF
TRBV6-5,.,TRBJ2-7,CASSYSRQSYEQYF